Below, 28 T cell receptor beta chains from the same sample are listed, as sequenced in a study of technical replicates of blood from four donors. Using immunoSEQ multiplex PCR, the repertoire was profiled, and TCRdb retains in-frame clones only, with some absent. The table includes about 100,000 clones, about 94% detected once. The material sequenced was T cells isolated from PBMCs. These receptors were taken from a human donor in good health.

V and J are TRBV10-3 and TRBJ2-3; D not certain. V gave up 3 bases and J gave up 0 bases, with 7 bases separating them. Germline CDR1 is ENHRY and CDR2 is SYGVKD. This CDR3 contains 14 residues. The CDR3 region is CAISDSGSTDTQYF. CDR3 bases: TGTGCCATCAGTGACAGTGGTAGCACAGATACGCAGTATTTT.

The CDR3 DNA follows: TGTGCCAGCAGTACCGGGACAGGCTACGAGCAGTACTTC. This encodes CASSTGTGYEQYF. The rearrangement links TRBV27 to TRBJ2-7; 8 bases line up with TRBD1. This CDR3 is built from 13 residues. The V segment lost 5 bases and the J segment 3 bases; nucleotides outside the gene matches: 3. Germline V gene sequence: CDR1 MNHEY, CDR2 SMNVEV (reference sequence).

This rearrangement joins TRBV30 to TRBJ1-2, with D uncertain. Deletions cut 7 bases from V and 0 bases from J, with 15 bases between. Germline CDR1 GTSNPN, CDR2 SVGIG (reference sequence). The CDR3 length is 14 residues. The CDR3 spells CASSHSTANYGYTF. Here the CDR3 DNA reads TGTGCCTCATCTCACAGTACAGCTAACTATGGCTACACCTTC.

This chain uses TRBV2 with TRBJ2-1; tentatively, D is TRBD1 (5 bases). This CDR3 comprises 13 residues. Trimming took off 6 bases at V and 9 bases at J, with 15 bases between the two ends. Germline V gene data show CDR1 as SNHLY and CDR2 as FYNNEI. The CDR3 coding sequence is TGTGCCAGCAGCGACCTAGGGGTTGGTGAGCAGTTCTTC. Translation gives CASSDLGVGEQFF.

This clone was counted once. The chain combines TRBV7-2 with TRBJ1-1; weak D call: TRBD1 (5 bases). Germline loops: CDR1 SGHTA, CDR2 FQGNSA. This CDR3 has 15 residues. Trimming pared 8 bases from V and 4 bases from J, leaving 20 bases between. In DNA, the CDR3 is TGTGCCAGCCGCGGTCTGATACGGGGGAGCACTGAAGCTTTCTTT. It translates to CASRGLIRGSTEAFF. Full variable domain (missing parts from reference TRBV7-2 and TRBJ1-1): GAGVSQSPSNKVTEKGKDVELRCDPISGHTALYWYRQSLGQGLEFLIYFQGNSAPDKSGLPSDRFSAERTGGSVSTLTIQRTQQEDSAVYLCASRGLIRGSTEAFFGQGTRLTVV.

The chain carries TRBV27 and TRBJ2-2; 14 bases fit TRBD2. Germline CDR1 is MNHEY and CDR2 is SMNVEV (reference sequence). The CDR3 sequence is 14 residues long. The ends lost 10 bases at V and 5 bases at J; junction bases unmatched: 3. The CDR3 sequence: CATGLAGGTGELFF. For the CDR3, the DNA is TGTGCCACCGGACTAGCGGGAGGAACCGGGGAGCTGTTTTTT.

The V gene is TRBV5-1, the J gene TRBJ2-5, with 8 bases matching TRBD1. The CDR3 spans 14 residues. The V segment lost 2 bases and the J segment 5 bases; nucleotides outside the gene matches: 5. Germline V gives CDR1 SGHRS, CDR2 YFSETQ. In DNA form, the CDR3 reads TGCGCCAGCAGCTTTGGACAGGGACGGGAGACCCAGTACTTC. It is translated as CASSFGQGRETQYF.

This chain joins TRBV10-3 and TRBJ2-3; D gene uncertain. Germline CDR1 ENHRY, CDR2 SYGVKD. V gave up 8 bases and J gave up 2 bases, with 11 bases separating them. The CDR3 is 13 residues long. CDR3: CAILGRLTDTQYF. The CDR3 DNA reads TGTGCCATCTTGGGCAGGCTCACAGATACGCAGTATTTT.

This clone was recorded a few times. The chain uses TRBV19 and TRBJ1-1; TRBD1 agrees at 9 bases. The CDR3 has 14 amino acids. Germline V gene data show CDR1 as LNHDA and CDR2 as SQIVND (reference sequence). The ends lost 1 base at V and 3 bases at J; junction bases unmatched: 0. CDR3 DNA: TGTGCCAGTAGTATAGGGGACAGGGACACTGAAGCTTTCTTT. Protein sequence: CASSIGDRDTEAFF.

The rearrangement links TRBV5-1 to TRBJ2-3, with D maybe TRBD2 (7 bases). Germline CDR1 and CDR2: SGHRS and YFSETQ. V lost 1 base to trimming and J lost 4 bases, with 13 bases between them. This CDR3 is 15 amino acids long. The CDR3 spells CASSLRGRAADTQYF. As DNA, the CDR3 is TGCGCCAGCAGCTTGAGGGGGAGGGCCGCAGATACGCAGTATTTT.

The chain combines TRBV19 with TRBJ2-5; 7 nucleotides line up with TRBD1. CDR1 is LNHDA, CDR2 SQIVND, per germline (reference sequence). The CDR3 loop spans 15 amino acids. With 3 bases clipped from V and 3 bases from J, the junction kept 7 bases outside the gene matches. The CDR3 sequence is CASSIGGDREETQYF. The CDR3 nucleotides are TGTGCCAGTAGTATTGGAGGAGACAGGGAAGAGACCCAGTACTTC.

The chain has TRBV27 and TRBJ2-7, with 9 bases lining up with TRBD2. V gave up 10 bases and J gave up 1 base; unmatched junction bases: 8. The CDR3 sequence is 14 residues long. The germline V gene has CDR1 MNHEY and CDR2 SMNVEV (reference sequence). CDR3 sequence (DNA): TGTGCCACCCGGCGCGCGGGAGGGTCCTACGAGCAGTACTTC. Its protein product is CATRRAGGSYEQYF.

V is TRBV28 and J is TRBJ2-7; D remains unclear. There are 14 residues in the CDR3. CDR1 and CDR2 (germline): MDHEN, SYDVKM. V was trimmed by 2 bases and J by 0 bases, leaving 8 bases between them. The CDR3 region has the DNA TGTGCCAGCAGTTTAACAGCCCGCTCCTACGAGCAGTACTTC. Amino acid sequence: CASSLTARSYEQYF.

The chain links TRBV14 to TRBJ2-7; D is uncertain. V lost 2 bases to trimming and J lost 4 bases, with 6 bases between them. Germline V gene data show CDR1 as SGHDN and CDR2 as FVKESK. The CDR3 spans 12 residues. The CDR3 reads CASSQLRYEQYF. The CDR3 region has the DNA TGTGCCAGCAGCCAACTGCGTTACGAGCAGTACTTC.

V is TRBV23-1 and J is TRBJ2-7, with TRBD1 matching 9 bases. TRBV23-1 qualifies as an ORF whose function is uncertain. This CDR3 spans 15 amino acids. The ends lost 3 bases at V and 2 bases at J; junction bases unmatched: 5. CDR3 region: CASSQGGQGAYEQYF. The DNA for the CDR3 is TGCGCCAGCAGTCAGGGGGGACAGGGCGCCTACGAGCAGTACTTC.

Turning to this clone: The junction shows a germline mismatch at one end, possibly a read error. The gene calls are TRBV7-7 and TRBJ2-5; D possibly corresponds to TRBD2 (5 bases). Germline assignment: CDR1 SSHAT and CDR2 FNYEAQ (reference sequence). The CDR3 runs 14 residues. The CDR3 region has the DNA TGTGCTAGCAGCCCCGGGGTAGCCAAAGAGACCCAGTACTTC. Translated: CASSPGVAKETQYF.

The chain combines TRBV29-1 with TRBJ2-1, with D maybe TRBD2 (5 bases). The germline V gene encodes CDR1 SQVTM and CDR2 ANQGSEA. This CDR3 spans 13 amino acids. Trimming removed 7 bases at V and 4 bases at J, with 14 bases between. Here the CDR3 DNA reads TGCAGCGCTTCAGGCCAGCGGTACAATGAGCAGTTCTTC. This sequence encodes CSASGQRYNEQFF.

The gene calls are TRBV7-2 and TRBJ2-7; no firm D call. With 3 bases removed from V and 0 bases from J, the gap between germline ends came to 9 bases. Germline CDR1 is SGHTA and CDR2 is FQGNSA. The CDR3 length is 14 residues. CDR3 residues: CASSLQISSYEQYF. CDR3 nucleotides: TGTGCCAGCAGCTTGCAGATCAGCTCCTACGAGCAGTACTTC.

A single count supports this clone. V usage is TRBV5-1 and J usage is TRBJ1-5; maybe TRBD1 (6 bases). Deletions cut 4 bases from V and 4 bases from J, with 12 bases between. The CDR3 runs 14 residues. The V gene's germline CDR1 is SGHRS and CDR2 YFSETQ. CDR3 loop: CASSHRTANQPQHF. For the CDR3, the DNA is TGCGCCAGCAGCCACCGGACAGCGAATCAGCCCCAGCATTTT.

This chain joins TRBV29-1 and TRBJ2-7; 9 bases align to TRBD1. This CDR3 is built from 13 residues. Germline V gene data show CDR1 as SQVTM and CDR2 as ANQGSEA. With V trimmed by 7 bases and J by 5 bases, 9 bases remained unmatched. The CDR3 DNA is TGCAGCGGGAAGGACAGGGGCGGCGACGAGCAGTACTTC. Protein sequence: CSGKDRGGDEQYF.

V is TRBV7-8 and J is TRBJ2-1; TRBD2 is a possible D gene (6 bases). CDR1 is SGHVS and CDR2 is FQNEAQ in the germline V gene. V lost 5 bases and J 15 bases, leaving 20 bases between the germline ends. The CDR3 has 13 amino acids. The CDR3 DNA sequence: TGTGCCAGCAGCCCTCGGGGGATCGGGGTGAGGTTCTTC. Amino acids: CASSPRGIGVRFF.

V is TRBV30 and J is TRBJ1-1; D is uncertain. V lost 5 bases and J lost 8, with 15 bases in between. CDR1 GTSNPN and CDR2 SVGIG come from the germline V gene (reference sequence). The length of the CDR3 is 12 residues. CDR3 protein: CAWRPLFGEAFF. CDR3 bases: TGTGCCTGGCGGCCGTTGTTCGGGGAAGCTTTCTTT.

The chain combines TRBV6-6 with TRBJ2-7, with 9 bases that match TRBD1. CDR1 and CDR2 (germline): MNHNY, SVGAGI (reference sequence). The CDR3 extends over 14 amino acids. The junction had 8 bases not matched to a gene; V was cut back by 8 bases and J by 3 bases. The CDR3 sequence is CASRWGTGSYEQYF. The CDR3 nucleotides are TGTGCCAGCCGTTGGGGGACAGGGAGCTACGAGCAGTACTTC.

The V and J genes are TRBV27 and TRBJ2-5, with D possibly being TRBD1 (6 bases). This CDR3 has 13 residues. Germline V lookup: CDR1 MNHEY, CDR2 SMNVEV (reference sequence). Trimming took 3 bases from V and 5 from J, leaving 10 bases between them. The chain's CDR3 is CASSFGGGETQYF. CDR3 coding DNA: TGTGCCAGCAGTTTCGGTGGGGGCGAGACCCAGTACTTC.

The chain is built from TRBV5-8 and TRBJ2-3; 7 nucleotides align to TRBD2. From germline, CDR1 is SGHTS and CDR2 YDEGEE. The trim removed 0 bases at V and 5 bases at J, leaving 3 bases unmatched. The length of the CDR3 is 14 residues. CDR3 nucleotide sequence: TGTGCCAGCAGCTTGGTATCTAGCGGAGATACGCAGTATTTT. This translates into CASSLVSSGDTQYF.

V and J are TRBV6-5 and TRBJ2-7; no firm D call. In germline, CDR1 is MNHEY, CDR2 SVGAGI. Deletions cut 2 bases from V and 0 bases from J, with 11 bases between. This CDR3 comprises 15 residues. This CDR3 reads CASSYQPDGSYEQYF. CDR3 nucleotides: TGTGCCAGCAGTTACCAACCAGATGGCTCCTACGAGCAGTACTTC.

This sequence joins TRBV7-9 and TRBJ2-7, with no clear D. Per the germline V gene, CDR1 is SEHNR and CDR2 is FQNEAQ (reference sequence). The CDR3 extends over 17 amino acids. V lost 4 bases and J 0 bases, leaving 19 bases between the germline ends. In DNA, the CDR3 is TGTGCCAGCAGCTCCCGAGATTCGCTTAAGAACTCCTACGAGCAGTACTTC. Protein: CASSSRDSLKNSYEQYF.

This sequence joins TRBV6-4 and TRBJ1-4; D is perhaps TRBD1 (6 bases). This CDR3 has 15 amino acids. Germline V CDR1 and CDR2: MRHNA, SNTAGT. V was shortened by 11 bases and J by 0 bases, with 16 bases between the two germline ends. The DNA for the CDR3 is TGTGCCGCAGGGGATGTTAGGTCAACTAATGAAAAACTGTTTTTT. It translates to CAAGDVRSTNEKLFF.